The TCR beta chain described here comes from a study of T cell repertoires in cytomegalovirus infection. Turning to the study itself: From public TCR beta signatures came an indication of both CMV infection and matching HLA type.

V lost 1 base and J 7 bases, leaving 13 bases between the germline ends. Germline V gene sequence: CDR1 SGHVS, CDR2 FNYEAQ. The CDR3 covers 14 residues. This clonotype was counted many times. Its target is unknown. MiXCR, applied by TCRdb to the reads, yields one record per CDR3 protein. The sample carries about 220,000 distinct CDR3 sequences, about 38% recorded once. Overall study findings and caveats: Ex vivo responses were dominated by HLA-C-restricted CMV-specific TCR beta clonotypes. Carriers of CMV plus the relevant HLA were identified by cumulative public TCR beta family frequency.

This TCR came from a human donor in good health (CMV status not recorded). Some clones in this sample may be carry-over from other donors' samples. The rearrangement joins TRBV7-6 to TRBJ1-1, with D possibly matching TRBD1 (5 bases). The source material was CD8+ T cells from cultured PBMCs, sampled from culture after CMV antigen stimulation. CDR3 protein: CASSLDGAGFEAFF. For the CDR3, the DNA is TGTGCCAGCAGCTTAGACGGGGCCGGCTTTGAAGCTTTCTTT.